These 32 T cell receptor beta chains were sequenced from one sample in a study of blood T cell repertoires in COVID-19. Sequencing was performed with immunoSEQ multiplex PCR; in TCRdb, only in-frame clones are kept and a portion is missing. The data show approximately 160,000 clones, around 83% seen once. The specimen sequenced was PBMCs or T cells enriched from blood (not recorded which). The receptors come from a woman between 50 and 59 years old in a cohort exposed to, infected with or recovered from COVID-19 (not recorded which).

This chain links TRBV6-5 with TRBJ2-1, with a weak D call TRBD2 (5 bases). CDR1 MNHEY and CDR2 SVGAGI come from the germline V gene. The CDR3 has 14 amino acids. V was trimmed by 3 bases and J by 9 bases, leaving 15 bases between them. The CDR3 region is CASSYRTGSGEQFF. The CDR3, as DNA: TGTGCCAGCAGTTATAGGACGGGGTCGGGTGAGCAGTTCTTC.

V usage is TRBV2 and J usage is TRBJ2-3; 12 nucleotides line up with TRBD1. This CDR3 is built from 14 residues. Germline V gene data show CDR1 as SNHLY and CDR2 as FYNNEI. V was clipped by 6 bases and J by 9 bases; unmatched bases: 7. CDR3 DNA sequence: TGTGCCAGCAGGGGGACAGGGGGCCTGCGGACGCAGTATTTT. Amino acid sequence: CASRGTGGLRTQYF.

As for this clone: Distinct nucleotide sequences in the sample also encode this CDR3. The rearrangement links TRBV5-1 to TRBJ2-5; 8 bases fit TRBD2. Trimming took 0 bases from V and 2 from J; bases not matched to a gene: 0. Germline values: CDR1 SGHRS, CDR2 YFSETQ. This CDR3 spans 14 amino acids. The CDR3 region is CASSLAGGQETQYF. Here the CDR3 DNA reads TGCGCCAGCAGCTTGGCGGGGGGGCAAGAGACCCAGTACTTC.

DNA for the CDR3: TGTGCCAGCAGTTTATCGCCGGGACTAGCGACTAATGAGCAGTTCTTC. Translating it yields CASSLSPGLATNEQFF. J is TRBJ2-1 and V is TRBV27, with 10 bases lining up with TRBD2. The CDR3 is 16 residues long. Germline V gives CDR1 MNHEY, CDR2 SMNVEV (reference sequence). V dropped 0 bases and J dropped 7; count of bases not matched to a gene: 6.

This clone was detected only a few times. This rearrangement joins TRBV7-3 to TRBJ1-2; 9 bases fit TRBD1. Germline V lookup: CDR1 SGHTA, CDR2 FQGTGA. This CDR3 has 15 residues. Trimming took 4 bases from V and 5 from J; bases not matched to a gene: 8. In DNA, the CDR3 is TGTGCCAGCAGCTACGATGGGACAGGGAATTATGGCTACACCTTC. Translated: CASSYDGTGNYGYTF.

The CDR3 sequence: CASSKTVVAGGPDTYEQYF. In DNA form, the CDR3 reads TGTGCCAGCAGTAAGACCGTAGTAGCGGGAGGCCCGGATACCTACGAGCAGTACTTC. The chain joins TRBV27 to TRBJ2-7, with 10 bases identical to TRBD2. CDR3 length: 19 amino acids. V was clipped by 5 bases and J by 2 bases; unmatched bases: 18. Germline V gives CDR1 MNHEY, CDR2 SMNVEV (reference sequence).

The chain has TRBV3-1 (or the pseudogene TRBV3-2) and TRBJ2-2; maybe TRBD2 (5 bases). Trimming left V 4 bases short and J 5 bases short, with 17 bases between. CDR1 is LGHDT and CDR2 is YNNKEL in the germline V gene (reference sequence). There are 16 residues in the CDR3. The CDR3 sequence is CASSPLLGGGTGELFF. The CDR3 coding sequence is TGTGCCAGCAGCCCGTTACTAGGCGGTGGGACCGGGGAGCTGTTTTTT.

CDR3 sequence reads: CSGGQGIGNYGYTF. CDR3 DNA: TGCAGCGGGGGACAGGGGATTGGGAACTATGGCTACACCTTC. This rearrangement joins TRBV29-1 to TRBJ1-2, with 10 bases aligning to TRBD1. Germline V CDR1 and CDR2: SQVTM, ANQGSEA. Trimming cost V 7 bases and J 2 bases; bases outside gene matches: 7. This CDR3 comprises 14 residues.

The chain has TRBV7-9 and TRBJ2-5, with TRBD1 identical over 8 bases. The germline CDR1 and CDR2 sequences are SEHNR and FQNEAQ (reference sequence). Unmatched junction bases numbered 10, after V lost 5 bases and J lost 5 bases. This CDR3 contains 15 residues. CDR3 in DNA: TGTGCCAGCAGCCCTAGACGGACAGGGTACGAGACCCAGTACTTC. It is translated as CASSPRRTGYETQYF.

The V and J genes are TRBV19 and TRBJ1-5, with 7 nucleotides matching TRBD1. Germline CDR1 reads LNHDA; CDR2 reads SQIVND (reference sequence). The CDR3 contains 16 residues. J gave up 5 bases and V 4 bases, and 11 bases lay outside the gene matches. CDR3 in DNA: TGTGCCAGTAGTACCCTCGTTGGCAGGGGGGATCAGCCCCAGCATTTT. Amino acids: CASSTLVGRGDQPQHF.

The V gene is TRBV27, the J gene TRBJ2-3; the match to TRBD2 covers 9 bases. J was trimmed by 4 bases and V by 6 bases; bases with no gene match: 14. This CDR3 is 17 amino acids long. Per germline, CDR1 MNHEY and CDR2 SMNVEV (reference sequence). The CDR3 region is CASRPRLAVASSDTQYF. CDR3 sequence (DNA): TGTGCCAGCAGACCGAGACTAGCGGTCGCGTCGTCAGATACGCAGTATTTT.

A few counts support this clone. V usage is TRBV7-9 and J usage is TRBJ2-7; D is possibly TRBD2 (5 bases). The CDR3 runs 13 residues. Germline V gives CDR1 SEHNR, CDR2 FQNEAQ (reference sequence). Trimming took off 2 bases at V and 5 bases at J, with 10 bases between the two ends. Here the CDR3 reads CASSLSAGDEQYF. The CDR3 DNA follows: TGTGCCAGCAGCTTATCGGCCGGGGACGAGCAGTACTTC.

The J gene is TRBJ1-1, the V gene TRBV30; TRBD1 agrees at 7 bases. Losses at the gene ends were 3 bases for V and 1 base for J; bases not matched to a gene: 5. Germline assignment: CDR1 GTSNPN and CDR2 SVGIG (reference sequence). The CDR3 has 14 amino acids. CDR3 nucleotides: TGTGCCTGGAGCCCGGGACAGCGGAACACTGAAGCTTTCTTT. This encodes CAWSPGQRNTEAFF.

The rearrangement joins TRBV28 to TRBJ1-3; D remains ambiguous. The CDR3 is 15 amino acids. Per germline, CDR1 MDHEN and CDR2 SYDVKM. The ends were cut back, 3 bases at V and 3 bases at J, with 12 bases in the middle. The CDR3 nucleotides read TGTGCCAGCAGTTTCGACCCGGAGGGTGGAAACACCATATATTTT. It yields the protein CASSFDPEGGNTIYF.

The chain combines TRBV28 with TRBJ2-3, with 8 positions matching TRBD1. Germline loops: CDR1 MDHEN, CDR2 SYDVKM. The CDR3 has 17 amino acids. The V gene end was trimmed by 3 bases and the J gene end by 2 bases; junction bases not matched to a gene: 10. The CDR3 bases are TGTGCCAGCAGTTTTGAACGGCAGGGGGCGGACACAGATACGCAGTATTTT. Translating it yields CASSFERQGADTDTQYF. The entire variable domain, with the rest obtained from reference TRBV28 and TRBJ2-3, is as follows: DVKVTQSSRYLVKRTGEKVFLECVQDMDHENMFWYRQDPGLGLRLIYFSYDVKMKEKGDIPEGYSVSREKKERFSLILESASTNQTSMYLCASSFERQGADTDTQYFGPGTRLTVL.

This clone has more than one count but fewer than ten. The CDR3 is CSVPGTGNTEAFF. The CDR3 DNA reads as TGCAGCGTACCCGGGACAGGGAACACTGAAGCTTTCTTT. The chain is built from TRBV29-1 and TRBJ1-1, with 8 nucleotides matching TRBD1. This CDR3 is 13 amino acids long. Germline CDR1 and CDR2: SQVTM and ANQGSEA. J gave up 1 base and V 6 bases, and 4 bases lay outside the gene matches.

This clone has just a few counts. J is TRBJ1-6 and V is TRBV7-2; D not certain. CDR1 is SGHTA, CDR2 FQGNSA, per germline. CDR3 length equals 14 residues. V was clipped by 0 bases and J by 16 bases, with 16 bases between them. The CDR3 here is CASSLAGKLAGLHF. CDR3 DNA sequence: TGTGCCAGCAGCTTAGCGGGCAAACTTGCAGGACTCCACTTT.

The V call is TRBV30, the J call TRBJ2-3; weak D call: TRBD2 (7 bases). The V gene's germline CDR1 is GTSNPN and CDR2 SVGIG (reference sequence). Trimming pared 3 bases from V and 0 bases from J, leaving 10 bases between. The CDR3 sequence is 14 residues long. The CDR3 region has the DNA TGTGCCTGGAGACGGGGGGCCAGCACAGATACGCAGTATTTT. Translated: CAWRRGASTDTQYF.

This clone was seen only a few times. The genes are TRBV6-5 and TRBJ2-2; the D is unclear. CDR1 is MNHEY and CDR2 is SVGAGI in the germline V gene. The ends were cut back, 9 bases at V and 7 bases at J, with 9 bases in the middle. There are 11 residues in the CDR3. The CDR3 bases are TGTGCCAGTCGAAGAGGCGGGGAGCTGTTTTTT. It translates to CASRRGGELFF.

The chain employs TRBV28 and TRBJ2-3; TRBD2 is a possible D gene (5 bases). The V end lost 7 bases, the J end lost 0 bases, and 11 bases lay between the germline ends. The CDR3 extends over 14 amino acids. Germline V gene sequence: CDR1 MDHEN, CDR2 SYDVKM. DNA of the CDR3: TGTGCCAGCAAAGAGGGCCTAAGCACAGATACGCAGTATTTT. Translating gives CASKEGLSTDTQYF.

V and J are TRBV15 and TRBJ1-6; no definite D call. Germline CDR1 LNHNV, CDR2 YYDKDF (reference sequence). The CDR3 runs to 17 residues. The V end was cut by 1 base, the J end by 5 bases, with 15 bases between. CDR3 sequence (DNA): TGTGCCACCAGCAGAGGGGAGGATTACCCCGATAATTCACCCCTCCACTTT. Translated, it gives CATSRGEDYPDNSPLHF.

The V call is TRBV19, the J call TRBJ1-4; 9 nucleotides match TRBD1. The CDR3 spans 15 residues. Per germline, CDR1 LNHDA and CDR2 SQIVND (reference sequence). Trimming at V came to 5 bases and at J to 10 bases, leaving 11 bases not matched to a gene. The CDR3 DNA is TGTGCCAGTAGTCTCGTTGGGGGACAGGGTGGAAAACTGTTTTTT. It is translated as CASSLVGGQGGKLFF. Looking up the rest from reference TRBV19 and TRBJ1-4 gives the full variable domain: DGGITQSPKYLFRKEGQNVTLSCEQNLNHDAMYWYRQDPGQGLRLIYYSQIVNDFQKGDIAEGYSVSREKKESFPLTVTSAQKNPTAFYLCASSLVGGQGGKLFFGSGTQLSVL.

This clone has only one observation. The V gene is TRBV9, the J gene TRBJ2-1; 7 bases are shared with TRBD2. Germline trimming cut 2 bases from V and 2 bases from J; bases unmatched to any gene: 4. The CDR3 is 15 residues long. Germline V gene data show CDR1 as SGDLS and CDR2 as YYNGEE. CDR3 protein: CASSVNGLAYNEQFF. CDR3 in DNA: TGTGCCAGCAGCGTGAATGGACTAGCCTACAATGAGCAGTTCTTC.

The chain couples TRBV7-3 to TRBJ2-2; 9 nucleotides match TRBD1. V shed 5 bases, J shed 6 bases, and the junction held 10 bases outside the gene matches. Germline V CDR1 and CDR2: SGHTA, FQGTGA. The CDR3 covers 16 residues. CDR3 DNA sequence: TGTGCCAGCAGCCTAAGGGCACAGGGGGCAGCCGGGGAGCTGTTTTTT. Translation gives CASSLRAQGAAGELFF.

This chain links TRBV9 with TRBJ1-2; the match to TRBD1 covers 7 bases. CDR1 SGDLS and CDR2 YYNGEE come from the germline V gene. The CDR3 sequence is 16 residues long. The V segment lost 3 bases and the J segment 2 bases; nucleotides outside the gene matches: 10. The CDR3 reads CASSDKPGQINYGYTF. CDR3 nucleotide sequence: TGTGCCAGCAGCGACAAACCGGGACAGATAAACTATGGCTACACCTTC.

The J gene is TRBJ2-7, the V gene TRBV28, with TRBD1 matching 9 bases. J gave up 7 bases and V 8 bases, and 12 bases lay outside the gene matches. This CDR3 has 14 residues. CDR1 and CDR2 (germline): MDHEN, SYDVKM. Here the CDR3 reads CASLATGGAGEQYF. In nucleotides, the CDR3 is TGTGCCAGCTTAGCAACAGGGGGCGCGGGGGAGCAGTACTTC.

The chain recombines TRBV4-3 with TRBJ2-3; 7 nucleotides agree with TRBD2. Trimming took 3 bases from V and 5 from J; bases not matched to a gene: 8. The CDR3 consists of 15 residues. Germline lookup yields CDR1 LGHNA and CDR2 YSLEER. CDR3 region: CASSHGIAGGDTQYF. CDR3 nucleotides: TGCGCCAGCAGCCATGGGATAGCGGGCGGAGATACGCAGTATTTT.

In its sample, this clone was seen a few times. This rearrangement joins TRBV6-5 to TRBJ1-2; TRBD1 aligns across 9 bases. The CDR3 spans 14 residues. CDR1 is MNHEY, CDR2 SVGAGI, per germline. J was trimmed by 2 bases and V by 2 bases; bases with no gene match: 0. As DNA, the CDR3 is TGTGCCAGCAGTTACGGACAGGGGAACTATGGCTACACCTTC. Amino acids: CASSYGQGNYGYTF.

The chain recombines TRBV28 with TRBJ1-1; 8 bases match TRBD1. The CDR3 length is 18 residues. V was pared by 6 bases and J by 2 bases, with 17 bases of the junction left unmatched. Germline CDR1 is MDHEN and CDR2 is SYDVKM. CDR3 sequence reads: CASSRQRGQVPFNTEAFF. The CDR3 nucleotides are TGTGCCAGCAGCAGACAACGGGGACAGGTTCCCTTTAACACTGAAGCTTTCTTT.

This chain joins TRBV6-5 and TRBJ2-5; TRBD2 agrees at 10 bases. This CDR3 contains 14 residues. CDR1 MNHEY and CDR2 SVGAGI come from the germline V gene. Trimming at V came to 6 bases and at J to 5 bases, leaving 6 bases not matched to a gene. The DNA for the CDR3 is TGTGCCAGCAGGGAGCTAGCGGGAGTCGAGACCCAGTACTTC. Amino acids: CASRELAGVETQYF.

This clone was recorded a few times. This chain connects TRBV11-1 to TRBJ1-1; TRBD1 aligns across 8 bases. The junction had 6 bases not matched to a gene; V was cut back by 5 bases and J by 7 bases. This CDR3 has 13 amino acids. Germline CDR1 is SGHAT and CDR2 is FQDESV (reference sequence). The CDR3 sequence: CASSTDRDNEAFF. The DNA of the CDR3 is TGTGCCAGCAGCACGGACAGGGACAATGAAGCTTTCTTT.

The rearrangement uses TRBV7-2 and TRBJ2-1; 11 nucleotides agree with TRBD2. CDR3 length equals 15 residues. Germline V CDR1 and CDR2: SGHTA, FQGNSA. The V and J ends lost 4 bases and 5 bases, in that order; junction bases with no gene match: 4. The CDR3 bases are TGTGCCAGCAGCTATACTAGCGGGGGACACAATGAGCAGTTCTTC. It codes for CASSYTSGGHNEQFF.